This T cell receptor (beta chain) stems from a study of blood T cell repertoires in COVID-19. Only in-frame clones appear in the TCRdb table, and some are missing; sequencing was by immunoSEQ multiplex PCR. This table has about 77,000 clones, about nine tenths appearing once. Trimming stripped 5 bases from V and 3 bases from J, with 8 bases between. The germline CDR1 and CDR2 sequences are SQVTM and ANQGSEA. This CDR3 has 11 amino acids. The material sequenced was peripheral blood. The sequence came from a woman aged 80 or over with active or convalescent COVID-19. This sequence joins TRBV29-1 and TRBJ2-7, with D perhaps TRBD1 (6 bases). DNA of the CDR3: TGCAGCGTTTCGGACAGCTACGAGCAGTACTTC. Translation gives CSVSDSYEQYF.